One sample yielded the 13 T cell receptor beta chains listed below, sequenced in a study of response to subunit inactivated influenza vaccine (dated by TCRdb to about 2018). Library preparation employed RT-PCR. Sequencing instrument: Illumina HiSeq 2500. Using fastp trimming at Q25 and MiXCR clonotype assembly, TCRdb reanalyzed the public sequencing data and kept in-frame beta chains. Rows matching on CDR3 protein sequence are summarized as one entry with the most common DNA and genes. The sample has 600,000 to 700,000 distinct CDR3 sequences on record, 12% to 15% of them singletons. The top ten constitute 7.6% of the sample. Sequencing was performed on PBMCs from blood, taken around 14 days before vaccination. The receptors derive from a man aged 50 to 60 who received an inactivated influenza vaccine. Donor details come from another sample of the same person, matched by shared clones.

This clonotype was observed a handful of times. The genes are TRBV29-1 and TRBJ2-5, with 13 bases aligning to TRBD2. The junction had 10 bases not matched to a gene; V was cut back by 7 bases and J by 5 bases. Germline V lookup: CDR1 SQVTM, CDR2 ANQGSEA. The CDR3 sequence is 15 residues long. The CDR3 region has the DNA TGCAGCGCACCGGGACTAGCGGGAAAAATGGAGACCCAGTACTTC. Amino acid sequence: CSAPGLAGKMETQYF.

The rearrangement joins TRBV29-1 to TRBJ2-1, with TRBD2 matching 10 bases. The CDR3 has 15 amino acids. CDR1 SQVTM and CDR2 ANQGSEA come from the germline V gene. The J segment lost 6 bases and the V segment lost 2 bases, leaving 7 bases of the junction unmatched. The DNA for the CDR3 is TGCAGCGTTGAATTGCGACTAGCGGGCGTCAATGAGCAGTTCTTC. Translating it yields CSVELRLAGVNEQFF.

This clonotype has a count of ten or more. The V call is TRBV4-1, the J call TRBJ2-1; TRBD2 matches at 14 bases. CDR3 length: 14 residues. Germline V gene lookup returns CDR1 MGHRA and CDR2 YSYEKL. With V trimmed by 8 bases and J by 7 bases, 4 bases remained unmatched. CDR3 DNA sequence: TGCGCCAGCGGGGGACTAGCGGGAGTGAATGAGCAGTTCTTC. This translates into CASGGLAGVNEQFF.

This clonotype turned up a few times. This sequence joins TRBV20-1 and TRBJ2-5; the match to TRBD2 covers 10 bases. The CDR3 covers 13 residues. Looked up from germline, CDR1 is DFQATT and CDR2 is SNEGSKA (reference sequence). The V gene end was trimmed by 5 bases and the J gene end by 5 bases; junction bases not matched to a gene: 5. CDR3 sequence: CSAQREGRETQYF. The DNA of the CDR3 is TGCAGTGCTCAGCGGGAGGGCCGGGAGACCCAGTACTTC.

This clonotype showed up just a few times. This sequence joins TRBV7-9 and TRBJ2-1; no reliable D call. In germline, CDR1 is SEHNR, CDR2 FQNEAQ (reference sequence). V was clipped by 2 bases and J by 4 bases, with 6 bases between them. There are 13 residues in the CDR3. CDR3 residues: CASSLPTYNEQFF. The CDR3 DNA reads as TGTGCCAGCAGCTTACCTACTTACAATGAGCAGTTCTTC.

The J gene is TRBJ1-1, the V gene TRBV4-1; D is undetermined. The CDR3 loop spans 17 amino acids. The V and J ends lost 0 bases and 0 bases respectively, with 14 bases between them. CDR1 and CDR2 (germline): MGHRA, YSYEKL. The CDR3 DNA reads as TGCGCCAGCAGCCAAGAGTATACTCCTTTCATGAACACTGAAGCTTTCTTT. This gives the protein CASSQEYTPFMNTEAFF.

This clonotype was detected only a few times. J is TRBJ2-3 and V is TRBV20-1; 10 nucleotides match TRBD2. This CDR3 spans 16 amino acids. The junction had 9 bases not matched to a gene; V was cut back by 6 bases and J by 0 bases. CDR1 and CDR2 from the germline V gene are DFQATT and SNEGSKA (reference sequence). CDR3 amino acids: CSAPSGGFTSTDTQYF. The CDR3 nucleotides are TGCAGTGCCCCTAGCGGGGGATTCACTAGCACAGATACGCAGTATTTT.

The genes are TRBV20-1 and TRBJ2-5; 9 nucleotides line up with TRBD2. There are 14 residues in the CDR3. Germline CDR1 reads DFQATT; CDR2 reads SNEGSKA (reference sequence). V lost 3 bases and J lost 3; bases outside the gene matches: 5. CDR3 nucleotide sequence: TGCAGTGCTAGTTCAGCGGGAGGTGAAGAGACCCAGTACTTC. As protein: CSASSAGGEETQYF.

The chain recombines TRBV4-1 with TRBJ1-2; 9 nucleotides agree with TRBD1. Germline V gene data show CDR1 as MGHRA and CDR2 as YSYEKL. V trimming: 1 base; J trimming: 1 base; junction bases outside the gene matches: 4. This CDR3 region has 16 residues. CDR3 sequence reads: CASSQGGTGFNYGYTF. Written as DNA, the CDR3 is TGCGCCAGCAGCCAAGGGGGGACAGGGTTTAACTATGGCTACACCTTC.

This clonotype has just a few counts. This chain joins TRBV30 and TRBJ2-1; tentatively, D is TRBD2 (6 bases). The CDR3 spans 15 residues. Between the trimmed V and J ends, which lost 0 bases and 4 bases, there was a span of 13 bases. The germline CDR1 and CDR2 sequences are GTSNPN and SVGIG (reference sequence). The CDR3 bases are TGTGCCTGGAGTGTACGCGGGACGATATACAATGAGCAGTTCTTC. It translates to CAWSVRGTIYNEQFF.

Concerning this clonotype: A junction end diverges from the germline sequence, so it may reflect a read error. V gene TRBV7-8 combines with J gene TRBJ2-7, with D unclear. CDR1 and CDR2 from the germline V gene are SGHVS and FQNEAQ. This CDR3 contains 14 residues. The CDR3 region has the DNA TGTCCCAGCAGCTTAAGTAACGGACCCTACGAGCAGTACTTC. Its translation: CPSSLSNGPYEQYF.

This clonotype appeared a few times. The chain joins TRBV29-1 to TRBJ2-5; no definite D call. Trimming stripped 2 bases from V and 4 bases from J, with 11 bases between. In germline, CDR1 is SQVTM, CDR2 ANQGSEA. The CDR3 has 13 residues. CDR3 DNA sequence: TGCAGCGTTGAACGGACGCAAGGAGAGACCCAGTACTTC. Translated: CSVERTQGETQYF. Combining the CDR3 with reference TRBV29-1 and TRBJ2-5 gives the whole variable domain SAVISQKPSRDICQRGTSLTIQCQVDSQVTMMFWYRQQPGQSLTLIATANQGSEATYESGFVIDKFPISRPNLTFSTLTVSNMSPEDSSIYLCSVERTQGETQYFGPGTRLLVL.

The chain joins TRBV6-1 to TRBJ2-3; no definite D call. The CDR3 covers 14 residues. The V end was cut by 3 bases, the J end by 4 bases, with 11 bases between. Per the germline V gene, CDR1 is MNHNS and CDR2 is SASEGT. Written as DNA, the CDR3 is TGTGCCAGCAGTGAGGGAATAGGGTCAGATACGCAGTATTTT. This sequence encodes CASSEGIGSDTQYF.